Each of the 13 T cell receptor beta chains below was sequenced from the same sample in a study of cytomegalovirus exposure and HLA in healthy donors. The protocol was immunoSEQ multiplex PCR, while the TCRdb copy is restricted to in-frame clones and leaves out a portion. The table has about 220,000 clones, approximately 90% seen once. Sequencing input: PBMCs. These TCRs come from a woman aged 18-35 years in good health and CMV-seronegative.

V gene TRBV21-1 combines with J gene TRBJ2-7; whether TRBD1, the table's D call, matches the DNA was not checked. TRBV21-1 is reported as a pseudogene. This CDR3 contains 11 residues. CDR3 protein: CASTQRQGSGF. The DNA of the CDR3 is TGTGCCAGCACGCAACGACAGGGGAGCGGCTTC.

The chain recombines TRBV19 with TRBJ2-1; 14 bases agree with TRBD2. CDR1 is LNHDA, CDR2 SQIVND, per germline (reference sequence). The CDR3 spans 18 residues. V was pared by 3 bases and J by 8 bases, with 12 bases of the junction left unmatched. CDR3 in amino acids: CASSIAHRLAGGPYEQFF. In nucleotides, the CDR3 is TGTGCCAGTAGTATTGCCCACCGACTAGCGGGAGGGCCCTATGAGCAGTTCTTC.

In its sample, this clone was seen a few times. V gene TRBV19 combines with J gene TRBJ1-3, with unresolved D. The CDR3 sequence is 15 residues long. Per the germline V gene, CDR1 is LNHDA and CDR2 is SQIVND (reference sequence). The V end lost 6 bases, the J end lost 0 bases, and 12 bases lay between the germline ends. CDR3 amino acids: CASRRRTNSGNTIYF. In DNA, the CDR3 is TGTGCCAGTAGACGCAGAACCAACTCTGGAAACACCATATATTTT. The full variable domain, its missing parts supplied by reference TRBV19 and TRBJ1-3, is DGGITQSPKYLFRKEGQNVTLSCEQNLNHDAMYWYRQDPGQGLRLIYYSQIVNDFQKGDIAEGYSVSREKKESFPLTVTSAQKNPTAFYLCASRRRTNSGNTIYFGEGSWLTVV.

This clone was seen once. The chain employs TRBV6-6 and TRBJ2-7, with TRBD1 matching over 7 bases. This CDR3 contains 13 residues. J lost 0 bases, V lost 7 bases, and 3 bases had no gene match. The germline gives CDR1 MNHNY, CDR2 SVGAGI (reference sequence). The CDR3 DNA is TGTGCCAGCACGCCAGGGGGCTCCTACGAGCAGTACTTC. Amino acids: CASTPGGSYEQYF.

The gene calls are TRBV5-6 and TRBJ2-1; TRBD2 matches 7 bases. Germline trimming cut 4 bases from V and 0 bases from J; bases unmatched to any gene: 4. Germline CDR1 SGHDT, CDR2 YYEEEE. The CDR3 has 15 amino acids. The CDR3 DNA follows: TGTGCCAGCAGCATCGGGACTAACTCCTACAATGAGCAGTTCTTC. This codes for CASSIGTNSYNEQFF.

The chain combines TRBV6-1 with TRBJ2-1; tentative D call: TRBD1 (6 bases). The germline V and J ends were trimmed by 3 bases and 2 bases, with 14 bases remaining between them. The V gene's germline CDR1 is MNHNS and CDR2 SASEGT. The length of the CDR3 is 16 residues. The CDR3 region has the DNA TGTGCCAGCAGTGATGGGGGCCCGCCACCCTACAATGAGCAGTTCTTC. It translates to CASSDGGPPPYNEQFF.

The genes are TRBV27 and TRBJ2-7; D gene ambiguous. The CDR3 has 12 amino acids. Germline V gene sequence: CDR1 MNHEY, CDR2 SMNVEV (reference sequence). V shed 5 bases and J shed 8 bases, with 13 bases lying between them. The CDR3 is CASSHIFSQQYF. The CDR3, as DNA: TGTGCCAGCAGTCACATTTTCTCCCAGCAGTACTTC.

As for this clone: Additional DNA sequences in this sample encode the identical CDR3. The V gene is TRBV18, the J gene TRBJ1-2; possibly TRBD1 for D (5 bases). This CDR3 is 12 amino acids long. With 6 bases removed from V and 5 bases from J, the gap between germline ends came to 10 bases. Germline V gene data show CDR1 as KGHSH and CDR2 as LQKENI. CDR3 protein: CASSPDSYGYTF. CDR3 nucleotide sequence: TGTGCCAGCTCCCCCGACAGTTATGGCTACACCTTC.

The chain has TRBV28 and TRBJ1-1; D possibly corresponds to TRBD1 (5 bases). V lost 0 bases and J lost 8, with 16 bases in between. The CDR3 totals 15 residues. Germline V gene data show CDR1 as MDHEN and CDR2 as SYDVKM. CDR3 in amino acids: CASSLWPTGLGEAFF. For the CDR3, the DNA is TGTGCCAGCAGTTTATGGCCTACAGGTCTGGGGGAAGCTTTCTTT.

V and J are TRBV10-3 and TRBJ2-7, with TRBD2 identical over 7 bases. With 4 bases clipped from V and 4 bases from J, the junction kept 7 bases outside the gene matches. Germline V gene data show CDR1 as ENHRY and CDR2 as SYGVKD. CDR3 size: 14 residues. The CDR3, as DNA: TGTGCCATCAGTGCGGCGGGAGTTACGTACGAGCAGTACTTC. Encoded protein: CAISAAGVTYEQYF.

The V and J genes are TRBV29-1 and TRBJ2-3, with TRBD1 matching over 8 bases. V gave up 6 bases and J gave up 5 bases; unmatched junction bases: 4. Germline loops: CDR1 SQVTM, CDR2 ANQGSEA. CDR3 length: 12 amino acids. The CDR3 region is CSVSRGRDTQYF. CDR3 coding DNA: TGCAGCGTGAGCAGGGGGCGAGATACGCAGTATTTT.

V and J are TRBV21-1 and TRBJ2-5; the D call in the table, TRBD1, was not verified against the DNA. TRBV21-1 is described as a pseudogene. The CDR3 is made up of 13 amino acids. The CDR3: CASRWAGQETQYF. Here the CDR3 DNA reads TGTGCCAGCAGATGGGCAGGGCAAGAGACCCAGTACTTC.

The sample holds one count of this clone. The chain combines TRBV30 with TRBJ1-4; 7 bases are a match to TRBD1. The CDR3 has 14 residues. Germline V gene data show CDR1 as GTSNPN and CDR2 as SVGIG (reference sequence). J lost 12 bases, V lost 2 bases, and 12 bases had no gene match. The DNA of the CDR3 is TGTGCCTGGAGTCCCCTTCGACAGGGTAATGAACTGTTTTTT. It codes for CAWSPLRQGNELFF.